This passage covers 4 T cell receptor beta chains from one sample sequenced in a study of chemoradiotherapy in HPV16-positive cancers. Sequenced by immunoSEQ multiplex PCR; TCRdb stores in-frame clones only, minus some. The sample records tens of thousands of clones, roughly 87% being singletons. Sequencing used blood, obtained from a patient who underwent chemoradiotherapy. These receptors originate from a human donor with HPV-associated anogenital cancer.

V and J are TRBV6-5 and TRBJ1-6, with 9 nucleotides matching TRBD1. J lost 10 bases, V lost 6 bases, and 7 bases had no gene match. CDR1 and CDR2 (germline): MNHEY, SVGAGI. This CDR3 spans 14 amino acids. CDR3 residues: CASSVDRGSSPLHF. The CDR3 coding sequence is TGTGCCAGCAGCGTCGACAGGGGGAGCTCACCCCTCCACTTT.

This sequence joins TRBV6-6 and TRBJ2-3, with a weak D call TRBD2 (7 bases). The CDR3 loop spans 12 amino acids. Germline V CDR1 and CDR2: MNHNY, SVGAGI (reference sequence). The V gene lost 6 bases and the J gene lost 4 bases, with 8 bases spanning the gap. CDR3 sequence reads: CASRRGPDTQYF. Here the CDR3 DNA reads TGTGCCAGCAGGCGGGGGCCAGATACGCAGTATTTT.

The J gene is TRBJ1-3, the V gene TRBV7-2; tentative D call: TRBD1 (5 bases). This CDR3 spans 15 amino acids. CDR1 is SGHTA, CDR2 FQGNSA, per germline. Deletions cut 5 bases from V and 0 bases from J, with 11 bases between. The CDR3 DNA reads TGTGCCAGCAGCCCACAGGTGGGCTCTGGAAACACCATATATTTT. Protein sequence: CASSPQVGSGNTIYF.

V usage is TRBV9 and J usage is TRBJ1-5; D ambiguous. The germline CDR1 and CDR2 sequences are SGDLS and YYNGEE. This CDR3 region has 13 residues. Between the trimmed V and J ends, which lost 2 bases and 7 bases, there was a span of 10 bases. The CDR3: CASSVTIGQPQHF. The DNA for the CDR3 is TGTGCCAGCAGCGTCACCATCGGACAGCCCCAGCATTTT.